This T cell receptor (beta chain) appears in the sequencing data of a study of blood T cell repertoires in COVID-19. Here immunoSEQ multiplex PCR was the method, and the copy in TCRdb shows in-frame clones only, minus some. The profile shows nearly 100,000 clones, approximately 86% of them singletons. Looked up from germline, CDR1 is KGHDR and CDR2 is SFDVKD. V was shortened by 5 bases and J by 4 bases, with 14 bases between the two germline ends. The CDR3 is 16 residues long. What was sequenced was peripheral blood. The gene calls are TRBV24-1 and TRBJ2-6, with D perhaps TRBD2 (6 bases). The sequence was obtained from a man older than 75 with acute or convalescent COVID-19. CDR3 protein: CATSGGGVTGANVLTF. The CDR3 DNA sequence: TGTGCCACCAGTGGAGGCGGGGTCACGGGGGCCAACGTCCTGACTTTC.